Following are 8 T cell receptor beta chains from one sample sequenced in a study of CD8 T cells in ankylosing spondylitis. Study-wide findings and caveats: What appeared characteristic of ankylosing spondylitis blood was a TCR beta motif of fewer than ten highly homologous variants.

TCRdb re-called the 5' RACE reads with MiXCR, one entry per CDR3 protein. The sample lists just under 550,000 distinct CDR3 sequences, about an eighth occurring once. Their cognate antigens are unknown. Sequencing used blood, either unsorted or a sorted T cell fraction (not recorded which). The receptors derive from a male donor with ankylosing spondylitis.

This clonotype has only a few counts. CDR3 nucleotides: TGCGCCAGCAGCGCCGCTGACAGGAACACCGGGGAGCTGTTTTTT. This gives the protein CASSAADRNTGELFF. This chain joins TRBV4-1 and TRBJ2-2; weak D call: TRBD1 (5 bases). The CDR3 sequence is 15 residues long. In germline, CDR1 is MGHRA, CDR2 YSYEKL. The V end was cut by 5 bases, the J end by 1 base, with 11 bases between.

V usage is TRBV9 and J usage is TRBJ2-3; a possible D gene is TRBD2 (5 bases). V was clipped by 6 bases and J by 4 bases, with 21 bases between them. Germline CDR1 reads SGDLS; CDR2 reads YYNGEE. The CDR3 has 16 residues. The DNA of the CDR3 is TGTGCCAGCACCAAAGAAGGCTCCGAGGGCGCAGATACGCAGTATTTT. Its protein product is CASTKEGSEGADTQYF.

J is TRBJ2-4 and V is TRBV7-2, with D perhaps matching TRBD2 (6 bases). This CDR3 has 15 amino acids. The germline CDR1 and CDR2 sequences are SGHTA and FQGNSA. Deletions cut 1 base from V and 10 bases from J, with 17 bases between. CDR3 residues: CASSLVLNQGGIQYF. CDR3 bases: TGTGCCAGCAGCTTAGTCCTTAATCAAGGAGGGATTCAGTACTTC.

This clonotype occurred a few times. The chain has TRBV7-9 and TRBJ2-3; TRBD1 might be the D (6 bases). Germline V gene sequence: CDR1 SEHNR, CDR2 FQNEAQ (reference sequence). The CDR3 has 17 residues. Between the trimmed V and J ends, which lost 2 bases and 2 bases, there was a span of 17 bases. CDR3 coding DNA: TGTGCCAGCAGCTTACTAGGGTACTGGACAGCCACAGATACGCAGTATTTT. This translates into CASSLLGYWTATDTQYF.

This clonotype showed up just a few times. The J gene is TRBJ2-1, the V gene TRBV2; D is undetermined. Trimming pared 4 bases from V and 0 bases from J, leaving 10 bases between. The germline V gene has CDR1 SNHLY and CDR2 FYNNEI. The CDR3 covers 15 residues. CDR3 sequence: CASSADRSSYNEQFF. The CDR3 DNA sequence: TGTGCCAGCAGTGCCGACCGAAGCTCCTACAATGAGCAGTTCTTC.

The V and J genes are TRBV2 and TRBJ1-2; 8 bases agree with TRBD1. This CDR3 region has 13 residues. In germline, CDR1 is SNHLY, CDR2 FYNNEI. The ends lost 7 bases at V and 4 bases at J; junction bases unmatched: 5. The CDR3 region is CASTEDRAYGYTF. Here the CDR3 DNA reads TGTGCCAGCACTGAGGACAGGGCCTATGGCTACACCTTC.

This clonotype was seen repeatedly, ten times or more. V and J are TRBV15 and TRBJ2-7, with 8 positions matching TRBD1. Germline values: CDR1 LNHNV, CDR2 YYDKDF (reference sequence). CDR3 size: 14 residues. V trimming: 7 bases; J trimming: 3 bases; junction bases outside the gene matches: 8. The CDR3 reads CATKTDRVSYEQYF. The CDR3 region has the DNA TGTGCCACCAAAACGGACAGGGTAAGCTACGAGCAGTACTTC.

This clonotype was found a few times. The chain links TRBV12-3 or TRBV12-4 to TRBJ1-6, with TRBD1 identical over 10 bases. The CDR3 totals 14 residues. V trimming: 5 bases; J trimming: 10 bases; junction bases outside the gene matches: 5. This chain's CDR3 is CASSPRQGASPLHF. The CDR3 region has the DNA TGTGCCAGCAGTCCTCGACAGGGGGCCTCACCCCTCCACTTT.